This TCR beta chain was sequenced in a study of OX40 agonist ivuxolimab in advanced cancers. The wider study: People in dose escalation had one of these cancers: hepatocellular carcinoma, melanoma, renal cell or head and neck cancer. Age averaged roughly 60 years (range about 20 to 80), and roughly 80% were male. Past anti-PD-1, anti-PD-L1 or anti-CTLA-4 therapy was accepted, and around 40% had received some.

The method was immunoSEQ multiplex PCR; TCRdb's version includes in-frame clones alone and lacks a portion of them. The sample holds under 55,000 clones; approximately 92% are singletons and the top ten take over 20%. This CDR3 contains 14 residues. V was pared by 7 bases and J by 6 bases, with 11 bases of the junction left unmatched. The germline gives CDR1 SNHLY, CDR2 FYNNEI. Study-wide results and limits: Low normalized clonal expansion also occurred in some nonresponding patients.

On this clone itself: Its antigen is as yet unknown.

The sample here was CD4+ or CD8+ T cells sorted from blood, taken in a trial of the OX40 agonist ivuxolimab. V gene TRBV2 combines with J gene TRBJ2-7; 8 bases fit TRBD2. This TCR was sampled from an adult with an advanced solid tumor such as melanoma, head and neck, liver or kidney cancer. The CDR3: CASIPGGGFSEQYF. DNA of the CDR3: TGTGCCAGCATCCCCGGGGGGGGTTTTTCCGAGCAGTACTTC.